The entry below gives a single T cell receptor beta chain sequence along with its context. The antigen is unknown. This sample is part of a study of T cell repertoires in cytomegalovirus infection. Germline V gives CDR1 MNHEY, CDR2 SVGAGI. After removal of 8 bases from V and 2 bases from J, the junction contained 11 bases not matched to a gene. The CDR3 covers 15 residues. TCRdb independently ran MiXCR on the reads; one entry per CDR3 protein. The table records over 150,000 distinct CDR3 sequences, approximately 19% of them present only once. Findings of the study overall: HLA-C-restricted CMV-specific TCR beta clonotypes were dominant in the ex vivo response.

The chain has TRBV6-5 and TRBJ1-1, with 7 positions matching TRBD1. Material: PBMCs. The TCR sequence derives from a human donor in good health (CMV status not recorded). Some clones in this sample may be carry-over from other donors' samples. CDR3 coding DNA: TGTGCCAGCCTCCGTTTGAGGGGGCCCAACACTGAAGCTTTCTTT. Translation: CASLRLRGPNTEAFF.